This is a list of T cell receptor beta chains from one sample in a study of T cell changes during pregnancy in multiple sclerosis. Repertoires were generated with immunoSEQ multiplex PCR, while TCRdb's copy carries only in-frame clones and drops some. The table records about 60,000 clones, around 93% of them present only once. Sequences were derived from CD4+ T cells from peripheral blood mononuclear cells, sampled in the first trimester of pregnancy. These receptors were obtained from a female donor with multiple sclerosis, enrolled in a pregnancy study. Both conserved end residues are part of each CDR3. The order of the fields is V gene, CDR3 length, CDR3 protein.

v_gene: TRBV4-3; len: 15; CDR3aa: CASSQTGTGYYGYTF
v_gene: TRBV2; len: 15; CDR3aa: CASSERAGQQETQYF
v_gene: TRBV27; len: 15; CDR3aa: CASSSSQLRNTEAFF
v_gene: TRBV4-2; len: 19; CDR3aa: CASSQEGNGSGGDEEKLFF
v_gene: TRBV6-5; len: 15; CDR3aa: CASSYSETGGETQYF
v_gene: TRBV2; len: 16; CDR3aa: CARTRTGGIGNTEAFF
v_gene: TRBV4-2; len: 13; CDR3aa: CASSPLAEDTQYF
v_gene: TRBV9; len: 16; CDR3aa: CASSVVGTSFTDTQYF
v_gene: TRBV6-5; len: 14; CDR3aa: CASSYSGGRETQYF
v_gene: TRBV6-6; len: 15; CDR3aa: CASSSRGRNTDTQYF
v_gene: TRBV6-5; len: 15; CDR3aa: CASRQRAGRNEKLFF
v_gene: TRBV15; len: 16; CDR3aa: CATSRDQIDSSRPQHF
v_gene: TRBV7-2; len: 15; CDR3aa: CASSLNRGLGNTIYF
v_gene: TRBV4-2; len: 15; CDR3aa: CASSQGQISNQPQHF
v_gene: TRBV6-6; len: 13; CDR3aa: CASSPRQPYGYTF
v_gene: TRBV4-3; len: 13; CDR3aa: CASSSRHPDTQYF
v_gene: TRBV18; len: 15; CDR3aa: CASSPPAAAPGEQYF
v_gene: TRBV6-6; len: 16; CDR3aa: CASSYSLGLARETQYF
v_gene: TRBV6-5; len: 15; CDR3aa: CASTSDRESDTEAFF
v_gene: TRBV20-1; len: 11; CDR3aa: CSAWDSYEQYF
v_gene: TRBV19; len: 16; CDR3aa: CASSIGGGGFNNEQFF
v_gene: TRBV2; len: 15; CDR3aa: CASRDGTGAYNEQFF